This TCR beta chain was obtained from a study of blood T cells in healthy people across ages. Next came a second PCR, run for about 7 to 12 cycles, which used a sample-barcoded 5' primer along with a J-beta primer mix. TCRdb re-called the 5' RACE reads with MiXCR, one entry per CDR3 protein. Among around 500,000 distinct CDR3 sequences listed, 40% to 50% were seen once. Healthy Caucasians from Russia aged roughly 6 to 90 served as donors. Peripheral blood, ten milliliters per donor, was collected. This clonotype was seen at least ten times. The V gene's germline CDR1 is SNHLY and CDR2 FYNNEI. The CDR3 has 13 amino acids. V gave up 5 bases and J gave up 3 bases, with 11 bases separating them.

This chain uses TRBV2 with TRBJ2-7; D unresolved. Source material: blood. The source is a man older than 75 in good health. CDR3 protein: CASSRTPDYEQYF. DNA of the CDR3: TGTGCCAGCAGTCGAACTCCCGACTACGAGCAGTACTTC.